The 12 T cell receptor beta chains listed next were all sequenced from one sample in a study of graft-versus-host responses after intestinal transplantation. Their recognized antigens are unknown. Here immunoSEQ multiplex PCR was the method, and the copy in TCRdb shows in-frame clones only, minus some. Of about 36,000 clones in the sample, approximately 94% were seen once. Specimen: unstimulated CD4+ T cells sorted from spleen or lymph node cells, collected before transplant. These receptor sequences come from a human donor who was the organ donor for an intestinal transplant.

The gene calls are TRBV6-1 and TRBJ1-2; D ambiguous. V was cut by 6 bases and J by 4 bases, with 12 bases left in between. The CDR3 extends over 13 amino acids. CDR1 is MNHNS and CDR2 is SASEGT in the germline V gene. The CDR3 loop reads CASSPDGVYGYTF. CDR3 in DNA: TGTGCCAGCAGCCCCGACGGAGTCTATGGCTACACCTTC.

The rearrangement links TRBV30 to TRBJ2-5; 9 positions match TRBD1. Trimming removed 2 bases from V and 7 bases from J; junction bases left unmatched: 5. The CDR3 contains 13 residues. Germline CDR1 GTSNPN, CDR2 SVGIG (reference sequence). For the CDR3, the DNA is TGTGCCTGGAGTCGGGGACAGGGCGGGACCCAGTACTTC. The encoded protein is CAWSRGQGGTQYF.

The chain recombines TRBV10-3 with TRBJ1-2; the D is unclear. V was cut by 3 bases and J by 5 bases, with 10 bases left in between. CDR3 size: 13 residues. Germline CDR1 and CDR2: ENHRY and SYGVKD. Here the CDR3 DNA reads TGTGCCATCAGTGATGGGAGTTCGTATGGCTACACCTTC. It yields the protein CAISDGSSYGYTF.

The chain uses TRBV19 and TRBJ1-6, with unresolved D. The V gene lost 7 bases and the J gene lost 6 bases, with 10 bases spanning the gap. Germline CDR1 reads LNHDA; CDR2 reads SQIVND (reference sequence). This CDR3 contains 13 residues. The CDR3 region is CASTETRNSPLHF. The DNA of the CDR3 is TGTGCCAGTACCGAGACCCGTAATTCACCCCTCCACTTT.

This sequence joins TRBV9 and TRBJ2-3; D unresolved. Looked up from germline, CDR1 is SGDLS and CDR2 is YYNGEE. The CDR3 has 13 amino acids. V shed 2 bases and J shed 0 bases, with 4 bases lying between them. The CDR3 coding sequence is TGTGCCAGCAGCGTGGAGAGCACAGATACGCAGTATTTT. Amino acid sequence: CASSVESTDTQYF.

The chain recombines TRBV19 with TRBJ1-1; possible D gene TRBD1, 6 bases. The germline V gene encodes CDR1 LNHDA and CDR2 SQIVND (reference sequence). V was trimmed by 3 bases and J by 2 bases, leaving 13 bases between them. The CDR3 covers 15 residues. CDR3 region: CASSMSPGTNTEAFF. The CDR3 bases are TGTGCCAGTAGTATGTCTCCAGGGACAAACACTGAAGCTTTCTTT.

The rearrangement uses TRBV11-2 and TRBJ2-1; 8 bases line up with TRBD2. The CDR3 spans 15 residues. Per the germline V gene, CDR1 is SGHAT and CDR2 is FQNNGV. V trimming: 6 bases; J trimming: 4 bases; junction bases outside the gene matches: 8. The CDR3 region has the DNA TGTGCCAGCAGTCCTTTAGCGGGGCGTTACAATGAGCAGTTCTTC. As protein: CASSPLAGRYNEQFF.

The chain has TRBV5-5 and TRBJ1-5; D is uncertain. CDR1 is SGHKS and CDR2 is YYEKEE in the germline V gene (reference sequence). The length of the CDR3 is 13 residues. Trimming removed 0 bases at V and 8 bases at J, with 9 bases between. The CDR3 DNA is TGTGCCAGCAGCTTGGGGGATTATGAGCCCCAGCATTTT. Its translation is CASSLGDYEPQHF.

This clone showed up just once. The chain joins TRBV5-1 to TRBJ2-3; D not resolved. The CDR3 extends over 13 amino acids. Germline V gives CDR1 SGHRS, CDR2 YFSETQ. Trimming removed 0 bases at V and 6 bases at J, with 8 bases between. CDR3 DNA: TGCGCCAGCAGCTTGGAAGGGTTGGATACGCAGTATTTT. Its translation: CASSLEGLDTQYF. Variable domain in full (rest from reference TRBV5-1 and TRBJ2-3): KAGVTQTPRYLIKTRGQQVTLSCSPISGHRSVSWYQQTPGQGLQFLFEYFSETQRNKGNFPGRFSGRQFSNSRSEMNVSTLELGDSALYLCASSLEGLDTQYFGPGTRLTVL.

V gene TRBV5-1 combines with J gene TRBJ2-7; D may be TRBD2 (5 bases). V dropped 7 bases and J dropped 2 bases, with 10 bases sitting between them. Germline-derived CDR1 and CDR2 are SGHRS and YFSETQ. This CDR3 contains 12 residues. The CDR3 protein is CASGGETYEQYF. CDR3 DNA: TGCGCCAGCGGAGGAGAGACCTACGAGCAGTACTTC. The full variable domain, in which reference TRBV5-1 and TRBJ2-7 provide the parts outside the CDR3, is KAGVTQTPRYLIKTRGQQVTLSCSPISGHRSVSWYQQTPGQGLQFLFEYFSETQRNKGNFPGRFSGRQFSNSRSEMNVSTLELGDSALYLCASGGETYEQYFGPGTRLTVT.

The gene calls are TRBV2 and TRBJ1-4; 7 nucleotides agree with TRBD1. Germline V gives CDR1 SNHLY, CDR2 FYNNEI. With 4 bases clipped from V and 8 bases from J, the junction kept 7 bases outside the gene matches. There are 14 residues in the CDR3. CDR3 residues: CASSVWQGDEKLFF. CDR3 sequence (DNA): TGTGCCAGCAGTGTGTGGCAGGGGGACGAAAAACTGTTTTTT. The entire variable domain, with the rest obtained from reference TRBV2 and TRBJ1-4, is as follows: EPEVTQTPSHQVTQMGQEVILRCVPISNHLYFYWYRQILGQKVEFLVSFYNNEISEKSEIFDDQFSVERPDGSNFTLKIRSTKLEDSAMYFCASSVWQGDEKLFFGSGTQLSVL.

V is TRBV5-4 and J is TRBJ2-5; 13 bases line up with TRBD2. J was trimmed by 5 bases and V by 0 bases; bases with no gene match: 4. Germline-derived CDR1 and CDR2 are SGHNT and YYREEE (reference sequence). The CDR3 runs to 16 residues. The CDR3 loop reads CASSLEGLAGRETQYF. The DNA for the CDR3 is TGTGCCAGCAGCTTGGAGGGACTAGCGGGGCGGGAGACCCAGTACTTC.